Listed here are 2 T cell receptor beta chains from one sample, sequenced in a study of T cell changes during pregnancy in multiple sclerosis. TCRdb's table, derived via immunoSEQ multiplex PCR, lists solely in-frame clones and lacks some. The sample lists about 40,000 clones; around 90% were seen once. This material consisted of CD4+ T cells from peripheral blood mononuclear cells, taken in the second trimester of pregnancy. These receptors originate from a female donor in good health, enrolled as a control in a pregnancy study.

The V call is TRBV30, the J call TRBJ2-7, with 13 positions matching TRBD2. Germline V lookup: CDR1 GTSNPN, CDR2 SVGIG (reference sequence). The J segment lost 7 bases and the V segment lost 0 bases, leaving 9 bases of the junction unmatched. This CDR3 contains 16 residues. CDR3 loop: CAWSVLGTSGKVEQYF. The CDR3 nucleotides read TGTGCCTGGAGTGTACTCGGGACTAGCGGGAAGGTGGAGCAGTACTTC.

The chain couples TRBV7-3 to TRBJ2-7; D unresolved. V was cut by 5 bases and J by 6 bases, with 20 bases left in between. Germline CDR1 reads SGHTA; CDR2 reads FQGTGA. The CDR3 is 15 amino acids. DNA for the CDR3: TGTGCCAGCAGCCTAGACCGGGTTCAAGTCCGCGAGCAGTACTTC. Its protein is CASSLDRVQVREQYF. The entire variable domain, with the rest obtained from reference TRBV7-3 and TRBJ2-7, is as follows: GAGVSQTPSNKVTEKGKYVELRCDPISGHTALYWYRQSLGQGPEFLIYFQGTGAADDSGLPNDRFFAVRPEGSVSTLKIQRTERGDSAVYLCASSLDRVQVREQYFGPGTRLTVT.